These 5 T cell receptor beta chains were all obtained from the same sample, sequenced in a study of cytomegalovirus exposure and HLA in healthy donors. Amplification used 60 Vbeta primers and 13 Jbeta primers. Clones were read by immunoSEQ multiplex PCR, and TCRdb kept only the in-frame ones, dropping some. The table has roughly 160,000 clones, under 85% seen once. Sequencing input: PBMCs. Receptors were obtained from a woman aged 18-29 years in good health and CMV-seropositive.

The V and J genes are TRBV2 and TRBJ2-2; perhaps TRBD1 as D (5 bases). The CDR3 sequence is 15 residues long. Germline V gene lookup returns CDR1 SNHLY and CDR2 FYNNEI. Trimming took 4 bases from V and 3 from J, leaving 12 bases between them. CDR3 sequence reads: CASSANRPDTGELFF. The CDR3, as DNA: TGTGCCAGCAGTGCGAACAGGCCGGACACCGGGGAGCTGTTTTTT.

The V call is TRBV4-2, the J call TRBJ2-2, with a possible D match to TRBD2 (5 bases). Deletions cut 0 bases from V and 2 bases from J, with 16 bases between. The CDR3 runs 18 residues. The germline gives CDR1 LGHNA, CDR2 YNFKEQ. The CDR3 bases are TGTGCCAGCAGCCAAGAAGGTAGTCTAGCTCTTAACACCGGGGAGCTGTTTTTT. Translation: CASSQEGSLALNTGELFF.

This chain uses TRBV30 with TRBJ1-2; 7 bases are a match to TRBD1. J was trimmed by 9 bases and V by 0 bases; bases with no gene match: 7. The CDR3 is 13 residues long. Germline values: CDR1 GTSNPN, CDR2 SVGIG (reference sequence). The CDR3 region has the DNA TGTGCCTGGAGTGTGCAGGGGACAGCAAGCTACACCTTC. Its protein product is CAWSVQGTASYTF.

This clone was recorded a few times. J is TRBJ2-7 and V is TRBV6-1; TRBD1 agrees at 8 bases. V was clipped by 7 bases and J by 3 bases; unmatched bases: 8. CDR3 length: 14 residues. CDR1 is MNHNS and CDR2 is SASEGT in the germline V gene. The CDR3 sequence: CASTADRVSYEQYF. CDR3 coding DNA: TGTGCCAGCACAGCGGACAGGGTGAGCTACGAGCAGTACTTC.

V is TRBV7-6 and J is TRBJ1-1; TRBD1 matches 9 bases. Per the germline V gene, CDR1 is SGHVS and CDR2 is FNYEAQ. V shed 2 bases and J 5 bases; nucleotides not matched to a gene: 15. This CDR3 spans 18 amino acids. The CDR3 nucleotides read TGTGCCAGCAGCTTAAGGGCTAACGGACAGGGGTCTTTAACTGAAGCTTTCTTT. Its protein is CASSLRANGQGSLTEAFF.